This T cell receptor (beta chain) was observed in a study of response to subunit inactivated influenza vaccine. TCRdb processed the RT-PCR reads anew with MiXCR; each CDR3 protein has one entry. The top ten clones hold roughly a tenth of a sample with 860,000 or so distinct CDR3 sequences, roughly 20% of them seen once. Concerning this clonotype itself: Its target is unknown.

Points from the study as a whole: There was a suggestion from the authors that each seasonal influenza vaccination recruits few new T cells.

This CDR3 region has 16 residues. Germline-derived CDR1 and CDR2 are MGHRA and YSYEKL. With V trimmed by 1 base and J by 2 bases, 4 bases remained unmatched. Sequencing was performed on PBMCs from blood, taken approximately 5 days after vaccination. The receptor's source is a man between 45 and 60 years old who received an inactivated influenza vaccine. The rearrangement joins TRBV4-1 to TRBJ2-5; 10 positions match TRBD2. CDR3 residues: CASSQALAGEQETQYF. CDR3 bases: TGCGCCAGCAGCCAAGCGCTAGCGGGGGAGCAAGAGACCCAGTACTTC.